This T cell receptor beta chain derives from a study of OX40 agonist ivuxolimab in advanced cancers. Measured with immunoSEQ multiplex PCR; TCRdb has only the in-frame clones, and not every one. This sample has fewer than 25,000 clones, with approximately 83% found just once. Only one count was recorded for this clone. What it recognizes is unknown. Study conclusions and caveats: Some of the nonresponding patients also showed low levels of normalized T-cell clonal expansion.

This TCR was sampled from an adult with an advanced solid tumor such as melanoma, head and neck, liver or kidney cancer. Sample: CD4+ or CD8+ T cells sorted from blood, taken in a trial of the OX40 agonist ivuxolimab.

The CDR3 DNA reads TGTGCCAGCAGCAAGACTAGCGGGAGATCGTACGAGCAGTACTTC. It is translated as CASSKTSGRSYEQYF. The chain recombines TRBV7-9 with TRBJ2-7; 12 bases are a match to TRBD2. CDR1 and CDR2 from the germline V gene are SEHNR and FQNEAQ (reference sequence). This CDR3 spans 15 amino acids. J was trimmed by 4 bases and V by 5 bases; bases with no gene match: 6. The whole variable domain, remainder taken from reference TRBV7-9 and TRBJ2-7, is DTGVSQNPRHKITKRGQNVTFRCDPISEHNRLYWYRQTLGQGPEFLTYFQNEAQLEKSRLLSDRFSAERPKGSFSTLEIQRTEQGDSAMYLCASSKTSGRSYEQYFGPGTRLTVT.